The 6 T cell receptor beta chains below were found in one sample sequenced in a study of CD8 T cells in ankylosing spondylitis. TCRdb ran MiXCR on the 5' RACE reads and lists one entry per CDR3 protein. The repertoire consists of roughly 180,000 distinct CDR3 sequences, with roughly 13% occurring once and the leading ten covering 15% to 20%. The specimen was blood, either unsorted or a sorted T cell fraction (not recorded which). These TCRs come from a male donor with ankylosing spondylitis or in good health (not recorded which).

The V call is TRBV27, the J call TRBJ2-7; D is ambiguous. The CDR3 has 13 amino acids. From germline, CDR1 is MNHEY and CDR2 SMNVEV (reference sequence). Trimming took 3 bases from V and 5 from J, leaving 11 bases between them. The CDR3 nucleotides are TGTGCCAGCAGTTTCCGGACGGTGGACGAGCAGTACTTC. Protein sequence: CASSFRTVDEQYF.

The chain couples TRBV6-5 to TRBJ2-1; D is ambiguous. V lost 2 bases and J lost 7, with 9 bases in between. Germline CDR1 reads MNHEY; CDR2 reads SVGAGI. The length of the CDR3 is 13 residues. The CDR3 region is CASSYVAGNEQFF. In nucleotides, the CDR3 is TGTGCCAGCAGTTACGTAGCTGGGAATGAGCAGTTCTTC.

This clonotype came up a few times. The CDR3 DNA reads TGTGCCAGCAGCTTAACAGTTGCCAATGAGCAGTTCTTC. It codes for CASSLTVANEQFF. The V call is TRBV9, the J call TRBJ2-1; no reliable D call. The ends were cut back, 4 bases at V and 6 bases at J, with 11 bases in the middle. The germline V gene encodes CDR1 SGDLS and CDR2 YYNGEE. CDR3 size: 13 residues.

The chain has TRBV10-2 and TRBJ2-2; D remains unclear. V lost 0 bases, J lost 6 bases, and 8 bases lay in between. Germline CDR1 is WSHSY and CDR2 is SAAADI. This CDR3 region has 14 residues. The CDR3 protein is CASSESPTPGELFF. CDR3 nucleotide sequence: TGCGCCAGCAGTGAGTCACCTACCCCCGGGGAGCTGTTTTTT.

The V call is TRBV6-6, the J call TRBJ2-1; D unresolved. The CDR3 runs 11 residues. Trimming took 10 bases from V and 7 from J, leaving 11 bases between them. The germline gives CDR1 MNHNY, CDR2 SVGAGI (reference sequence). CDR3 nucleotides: TGTGCCATCCAGCTGGGGAATGAGCAGTTCTTC. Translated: CAIQLGNEQFF.

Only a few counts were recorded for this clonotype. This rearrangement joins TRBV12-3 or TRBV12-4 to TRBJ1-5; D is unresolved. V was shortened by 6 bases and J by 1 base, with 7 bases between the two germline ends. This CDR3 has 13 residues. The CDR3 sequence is CASSSGSNQPQHF. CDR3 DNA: TGTGCCAGCAGCAGCGGGAGCAATCAGCCCCAGCATTTT.